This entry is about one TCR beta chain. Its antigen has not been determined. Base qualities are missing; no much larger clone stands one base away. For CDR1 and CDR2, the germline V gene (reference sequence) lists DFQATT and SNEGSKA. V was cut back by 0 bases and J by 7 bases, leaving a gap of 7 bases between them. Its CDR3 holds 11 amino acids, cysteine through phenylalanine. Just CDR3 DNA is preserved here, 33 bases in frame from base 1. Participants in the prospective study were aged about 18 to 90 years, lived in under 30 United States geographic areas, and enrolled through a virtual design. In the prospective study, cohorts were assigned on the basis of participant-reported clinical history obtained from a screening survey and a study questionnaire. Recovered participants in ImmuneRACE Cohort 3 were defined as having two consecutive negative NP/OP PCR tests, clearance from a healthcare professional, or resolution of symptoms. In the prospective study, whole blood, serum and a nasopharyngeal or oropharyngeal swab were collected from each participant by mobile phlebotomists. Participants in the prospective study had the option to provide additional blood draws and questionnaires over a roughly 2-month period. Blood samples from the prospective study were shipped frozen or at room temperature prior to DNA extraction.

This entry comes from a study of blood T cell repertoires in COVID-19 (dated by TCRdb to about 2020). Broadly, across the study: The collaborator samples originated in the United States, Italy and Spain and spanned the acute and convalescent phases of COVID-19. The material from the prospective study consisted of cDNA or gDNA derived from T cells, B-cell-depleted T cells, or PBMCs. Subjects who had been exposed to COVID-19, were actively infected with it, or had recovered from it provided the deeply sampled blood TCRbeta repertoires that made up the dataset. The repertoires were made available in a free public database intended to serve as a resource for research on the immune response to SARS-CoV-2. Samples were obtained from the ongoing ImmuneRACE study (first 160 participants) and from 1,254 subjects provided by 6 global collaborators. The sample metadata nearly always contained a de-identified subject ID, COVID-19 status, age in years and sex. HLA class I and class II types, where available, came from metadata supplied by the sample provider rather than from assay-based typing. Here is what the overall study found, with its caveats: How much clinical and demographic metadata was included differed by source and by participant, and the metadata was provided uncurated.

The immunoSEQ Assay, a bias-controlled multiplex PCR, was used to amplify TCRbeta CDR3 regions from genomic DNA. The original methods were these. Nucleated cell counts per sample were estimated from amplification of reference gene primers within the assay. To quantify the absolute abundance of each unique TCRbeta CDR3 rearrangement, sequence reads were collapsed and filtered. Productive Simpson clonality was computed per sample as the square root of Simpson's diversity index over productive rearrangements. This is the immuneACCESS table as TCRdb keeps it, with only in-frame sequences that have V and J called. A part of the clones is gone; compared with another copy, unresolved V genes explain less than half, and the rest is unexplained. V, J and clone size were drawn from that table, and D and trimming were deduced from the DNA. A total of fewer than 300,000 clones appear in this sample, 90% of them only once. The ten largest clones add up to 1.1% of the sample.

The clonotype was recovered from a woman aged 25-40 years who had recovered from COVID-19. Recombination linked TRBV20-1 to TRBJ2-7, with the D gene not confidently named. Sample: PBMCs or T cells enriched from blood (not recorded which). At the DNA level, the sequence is TGCAGTGCTAGAGATGGGCCAGAGCAGTACTTC. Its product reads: CSARDGPEQYF.